A single sample is the source of the 20 T cell receptor beta chains below, sequenced in a study of quantifying T cell responses using KT2 cells. In the study overall: Reverse transcription used primers in the TCR alpha and beta constant regions.

The cDNA 3' end received a ligated oligonucleotide with a UMI. First-round PCR used approximately 4 cycles and beta primers RC1.1 and RC1.2 covering TRBC1 and TRBC2. Using its own MiXCR run on the UMI-ligation and nested PCR reads, TCRdb lists one record per CDR3 protein. The data contain fewer than 50,000 distinct CDR3 sequences, about 17% of them singletons. What was sequenced was PBMCs spiked with cells of the T cell clone KT2. These receptor sequences come from a human donor.

For the CDR3, the DNA is TGTGCCAGCAGCTTGGCCGGACCCGGGAGGGAGACCCAGTACTTC. It codes for CASSLAGPGRETQYF. This chain joins TRBV5-4 and TRBJ2-5, with TRBD2 matching 7 bases. Germline CDR1 is SGHNT and CDR2 is YYREEE (reference sequence). This CDR3 is 15 amino acids long. Trimming removed 0 bases from V and 5 bases from J; junction bases left unmatched: 7.

This clonotype was counted at least ten times. V usage is TRBV29-1 and J usage is TRBJ1-1, with 11 bases matching TRBD1. Germline CDR1 is SQVTM and CDR2 is ANQGSEA. The CDR3 sequence is 12 residues long. The junction had 2 bases not matched to a gene; V was cut back by 7 bases and J by 4 bases. CDR3 in amino acids: CSGGTGGTEAFF. DNA for the CDR3: TGCAGCGGAGGGACAGGGGGCACTGAAGCTTTCTTT.

The V gene is TRBV11-2, the J gene TRBJ1-1; D is unresolved. V was trimmed by 1 base and J by 1 base, leaving 4 bases between them. Germline V gene data show CDR1 as SGHAT and CDR2 as FQNNGV. The CDR3 covers 13 residues. CDR3 sequence reads: CASSLAQNTEAFF. The DNA for the CDR3 is TGTGCCAGCAGCTTAGCCCAGAACACTGAAGCTTTCTTT.

This clonotype was counted a few times. The chain couples TRBV30 to TRBJ2-3; D unclear. The V gene lost 4 bases and the J gene lost 5 bases, with 7 bases spanning the gap. CDR1 is GTSNPN and CDR2 is SVGIG in the germline V gene (reference sequence). The CDR3 covers 11 residues. Written as DNA, the CDR3 is TGTGCCTGGACAAAGGTAGATACGCAGTATTTT. It codes for CAWTKVDTQYF. Full variable domain (outside the CDR3, taken from reference TRBV30 and TRBJ2-3): SQTIHQWPATLVQPVGSPLSLECTVEGTSNPNLYWYRQAAGRGLQLLFYSVGIGQISSEVPQNLSASRPQDRQFILSSKKLLLSDSGFYLCAWTKVDTQYFGPGTRLTVL.

This chain joins TRBV6-4 and TRBJ2-3; 9 positions match TRBD2. CDR3 length: 14 residues. Germline V lookup: CDR1 MRHNA, CDR2 SNTAGT. The junction had 3 bases not matched to a gene; V was cut back by 4 bases and J by 4 bases. CDR3 loop: CASSGGGASDTQYF. For the CDR3, the DNA is TGTGCCAGCAGTGGCGGGGGGGCGTCAGATACGCAGTATTTT.

A few counts support this clonotype. V gene TRBV5-1 combines with J gene TRBJ2-5; D gene ambiguous. Germline V gives CDR1 SGHRS, CDR2 YFSETQ. The CDR3 length is 12 residues. The ends were cut back, 4 bases at V and 2 bases at J, with 6 bases in the middle. The DNA for the CDR3 is TGCGCCAGCAGCGCAATACAAGAGACCCAGTACTTC. As protein: CASSAIQETQYF.

This clonotype was counted ten times or more. The chain carries TRBV23-1 and TRBJ1-5; D call uncertain. TRBV23-1 falls under the ORF class, with uncertain function. V lost 2 bases, J lost 0 bases, and 11 bases lay in between. The length of the CDR3 is 16 residues. The CDR3 spells CASSQLPPNSNQPQHF. CDR3 bases: TGCGCCAGCAGTCAACTCCCTCCTAATAGCAATCAGCCCCAGCATTTT.

This clonotype was counted a few times. The chain is built from TRBV19 and TRBJ2-7; D is unresolved. Trimming took 3 bases from V and 2 from J, leaving 11 bases between them. The CDR3 covers 14 residues. Germline V CDR1 and CDR2: LNHDA, SQIVND (reference sequence). CDR3 sequence: CASSIQGNTYEQYF. The CDR3 DNA reads as TGTGCCAGTAGTATTCAAGGGAATACCTACGAGCAGTACTTC.

This clonotype was seen more than once but under ten times. The V and J genes are TRBV28 and TRBJ2-3; 9 bases agree with TRBD2. The germline CDR1 and CDR2 sequences are MDHEN and SYDVKM. V was pared by 2 bases and J by 6 bases, with 3 bases of the junction left unmatched. The length of the CDR3 is 14 residues. Written as DNA, the CDR3 is TGTGCCAGCAGTTTAGCGGGAGGGCCGGATACGCAGTATTTT. Its protein is CASSLAGGPDTQYF.

This clonotype was detected many times. The J gene is TRBJ2-5, the V gene TRBV15, with TRBD1 matching 7 bases. CDR1 is LNHNV and CDR2 is YYDKDF in the germline V gene (reference sequence). Trimming removed 4 bases from V and 3 bases from J; junction bases left unmatched: 14. The CDR3 sequence is 17 residues long. The CDR3 reads CATSIRKGTAQKETQYF. The CDR3 DNA is TGTGCCACCAGCATTCGAAAAGGGACAGCTCAAAAAGAGACCCAGTACTTC. Full variable domain (missing parts from reference TRBV15 and TRBJ2-5): DAMVIQNPRYQVTQFGKPVTLSCSQTLNHNVMYWYQQKSSQAPKLLFHYYDKDFNNEADTPDNFQSRRPNTSFCFLDIRSPGLGDTAMYLCATSIRKGTAQKETQYFGPGTRLLVL.

This clonotype was detected only a few times. This rearrangement joins TRBV6-5 to TRBJ2-1; D may be TRBD1 (5 bases). The CDR3 is 13 residues long. V dropped 6 bases and J dropped 6 bases, with 12 bases sitting between them. The germline gives CDR1 MNHEY, CDR2 SVGAGI. CDR3: CASSPTVSNEQFF. In nucleotides, the CDR3 is TGTGCCAGCAGCCCGACAGTATCCAATGAGCAGTTCTTC.

The gene calls are TRBV4-2 and TRBJ1-4, with no clear D. The CDR3 spans 15 residues. The V gene lost 0 bases and the J gene lost 0 bases, with 5 bases spanning the gap. Germline CDR1 LGHNA, CDR2 YNFKEQ. CDR3 sequence (DNA): TGTGCCAGCAGCCAAGAACCATCAACTAATGAAAAACTGTTTTTT. Its protein product is CASSQEPSTNEKLFF.

Only a few counts were recorded for this clonotype. This chain links TRBV6-6 with TRBJ2-5; possible D gene TRBD1, 7 bases. CDR1 is MNHNY and CDR2 is SVGAGI in the germline V gene (reference sequence). V lost 4 bases to trimming and J lost 5 bases, with 23 bases between them. The length of the CDR3 is 17 residues. CDR3 in DNA: TGTGCCAGCAGTTTCCCGACAGGGAGGTTGGGGAGGGAGACCCAGTACTTC. Its protein product is CASSFPTGRLGRETQYF.

The chain links TRBV3-1 to TRBJ2-3, with a possible D match to TRBD1 (6 bases). Germline V gives CDR1 LGHDT, CDR2 YNNKEL (reference sequence). Between the trimmed V and J ends, which lost 2 bases and 2 bases, there was a span of 17 bases. The CDR3 sequence is 17 residues long. CDR3 nucleotide sequence: TGTGCCAGCAGCCAACGAATGAGGGGGATTCTCACAGATACGCAGTATTTT. Translating it yields CASSQRMRGILTDTQYF.

This clonotype has just one count. The chain couples TRBV2 to TRBJ2-7; 7 bases are shared with TRBD1. V shed 4 bases, J shed 4 bases, and the junction held 13 bases outside the gene matches. The CDR3 consists of 16 residues. Per the germline V gene, CDR1 is SNHLY and CDR2 is FYNNEI. The CDR3 DNA reads TGTGCCAGCAGTGGACCCACGGGACAGAGCTTTTACGAGCAGTACTTC. It codes for CASSGPTGQSFYEQYF.

This clonotype was found a few times. The rearrangement uses TRBV18 and TRBJ2-5; perhaps D is TRBD1 or TRBD2 (5 bases each). Per the germline V gene, CDR1 is KGHSH and CDR2 is LQKENI. This CDR3 spans 15 amino acids. Trimming stripped 4 bases from V and 2 bases from J, with 14 bases between. CDR3: CASSRFIGEQETQYF. DNA of the CDR3: TGTGCCAGCTCACGATTCATAGGGGAGCAAGAGACCCAGTACTTC.

V gene TRBV6-2 or TRBV6-3 combines with J gene TRBJ2-3; perhaps TRBD1 as D (6 bases). The V end was cut by 5 bases, the J end by 1 base, with 16 bases between. The CDR3 extends over 16 amino acids. Germline V CDR1 and CDR2: MNHEY, SVGEGT. CDR3 protein: CASSGHGQRGTDTQYF. CDR3 coding DNA: TGTGCCAGCAGTGGCCACGGACAGAGGGGCACAGATACGCAGTATTTT.

This chain links TRBV20-1 with TRBJ1-5, with a possible D match to TRBD1 (6 bases). Germline V gene lookup returns CDR1 DFQATT and CDR2 SNEGSKA (reference sequence). Trimming took 1 base from V and 3 from J, leaving 7 bases between them. The CDR3 runs 13 residues. CDR3 nucleotides: TGCAGTGCTAGAGGGACAGACAATCAGCCCCAGCATTTT. Protein sequence: CSARGTDNQPQHF.

The chain uses TRBV20-1 and TRBJ2-5; TRBD1 matches 8 bases. Trimming cost V 6 bases and J 3 bases; bases outside gene matches: 9. Germline V gene data show CDR1 as DFQATT and CDR2 as SNEGSKA (reference sequence). CDR3 size: 14 residues. CDR3 sequence reads: CSAPQGAREETQYF. The CDR3 DNA sequence: TGCAGTGCCCCTCAGGGGGCGCGGGAAGAGACCCAGTACTTC.

This clonotype came up many times. This rearrangement joins TRBV9 to TRBJ2-3; TRBD2 agrees at 9 bases. V trimming: 0 bases; J trimming: 6 bases; junction bases outside the gene matches: 11. In germline, CDR1 is SGDLS, CDR2 YYNGEE. This CDR3 has 17 residues. CDR3 DNA: TGTGCCAGCAGCGTAGCTACGACTAGCGGCGCTCAGGATACGCAGTATTTT. Protein sequence: CASSVATTSGAQDTQYF.